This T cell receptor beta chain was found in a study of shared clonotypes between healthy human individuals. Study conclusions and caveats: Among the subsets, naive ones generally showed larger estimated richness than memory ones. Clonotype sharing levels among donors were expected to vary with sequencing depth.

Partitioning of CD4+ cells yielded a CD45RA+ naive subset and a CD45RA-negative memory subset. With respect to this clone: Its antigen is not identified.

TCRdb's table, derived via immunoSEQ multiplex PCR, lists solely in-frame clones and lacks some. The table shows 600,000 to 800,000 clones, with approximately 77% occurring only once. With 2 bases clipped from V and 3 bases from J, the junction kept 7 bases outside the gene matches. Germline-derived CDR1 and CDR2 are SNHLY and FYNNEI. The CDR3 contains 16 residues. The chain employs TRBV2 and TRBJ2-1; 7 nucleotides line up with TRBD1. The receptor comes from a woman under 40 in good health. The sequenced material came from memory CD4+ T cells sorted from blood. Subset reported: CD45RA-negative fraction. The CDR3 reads CASSEIGQVVYNEQFF. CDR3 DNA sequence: TGTGCCAGCAGTGAAATAGGACAGGTAGTCTACAATGAGCAGTTCTTC. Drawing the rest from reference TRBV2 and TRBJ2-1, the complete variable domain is EPEVTQTPSHQVTQMGQEVILRCVPISNHLYFYWYRQILGQKVEFLVSFYNNEISEKSEIFDDQFSVERPDGSNFTLKIRSTKLEDSAMYFCASSEIGQVVYNEQFFGPGTRLTVL.